This T cell receptor beta chain emerged from a study of T cell repertoires in cytomegalovirus infection. Study context: Used in the study were CMV epitopes, some recently identified and HLA-C-restricted, others well-studied and HLA-B-restricted. Public TCR beta signatures marked donors with CMV infection and the matching HLA.

TCRdb re-called the reads with MiXCR, one entry per CDR3 protein. The sample shows roughly 920,000 distinct CDR3 sequences, about a third of them seen only once. Points on this clonotype: Its target is unknown.

Study results and caveats: CMV-specific TCR beta clonotypes restricted by HLA-C dominated the ex vivo response.

The germline V gene has CDR1 MNHEY and CDR2 SVGAGI. V dropped 2 bases and J dropped 7 bases, with 11 bases sitting between them. The CDR3 length is 14 residues. The input for sequencing was cultured CD8+ T cells from PBMCs, taken from culture after CMV antigen stimulation. The chain is built from TRBV6-5 and TRBJ1-4; D ambiguous. This TCR derives from a human donor in good health (CMV status not recorded). Some clones in this sample may be carry-over from other donors' samples. The CDR3 DNA sequence: TGTGCCAGCAGTTACGGAGGGAACAGTGAAAAACTGTTTTTT. Its translation is CASSYGGNSEKLFF.